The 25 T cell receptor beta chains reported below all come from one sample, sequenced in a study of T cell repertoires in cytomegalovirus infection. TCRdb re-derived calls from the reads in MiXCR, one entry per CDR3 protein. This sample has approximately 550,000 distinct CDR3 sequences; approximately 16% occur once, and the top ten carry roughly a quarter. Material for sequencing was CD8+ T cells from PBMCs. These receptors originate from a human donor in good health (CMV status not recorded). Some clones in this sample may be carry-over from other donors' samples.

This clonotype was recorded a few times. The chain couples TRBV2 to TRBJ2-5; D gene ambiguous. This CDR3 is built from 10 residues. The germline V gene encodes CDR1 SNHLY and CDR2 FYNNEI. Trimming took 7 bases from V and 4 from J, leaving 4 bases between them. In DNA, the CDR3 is TGTGCCAGCAACGGAGAGACCCAGTACTTC. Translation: CASNGETQYF.

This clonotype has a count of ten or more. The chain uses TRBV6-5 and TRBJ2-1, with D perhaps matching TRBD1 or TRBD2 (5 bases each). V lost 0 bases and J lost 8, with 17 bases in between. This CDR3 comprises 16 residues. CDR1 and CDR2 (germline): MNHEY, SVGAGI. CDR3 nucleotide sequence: TGTGCCAGCAGTTACTCGCTGCAGGGAGAGGTCGATGAGCAGTTCTTC. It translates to CASSYSLQGEVDEQFF.

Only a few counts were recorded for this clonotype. For the CDR3, the DNA is TGTGCCAGCAGCTTAAACGGGGGGGGTGAGCAGTACTTC. Translated: CASSLNGGGEQYF. The rearrangement joins TRBV7-3 to TRBJ2-7; TRBD2 aligns across 8 bases. With V trimmed by 1 base and J by 7 bases, 3 bases remained unmatched. The CDR3 sequence is 13 residues long. Germline V lookup: CDR1 SGHTA, CDR2 FQGTGA. Combining the CDR3 with reference TRBV7-3 and TRBJ2-7 gives the whole variable domain GAGVSQTPSNKVTEKGKYVELRCDPISGHTALYWYRQSLGQGPEFLIYFQGTGAADDSGLPNDRFFAVRPEGSVSTLKIQRTERGDSAVYLCASSLNGGGEQYFGPGTRLTVT.

For the CDR3, the DNA is TGTGCCAGCAGTCCCGTGGACTGGCGGGATACGCAGTATTTT. Its protein is CASSPVDWRDTQYF. This sequence joins TRBV28 and TRBJ2-3, with TRBD2 as a possible D gene (5 bases). The CDR3 totals 14 residues. V was pared by 5 bases and J by 6 bases, with 15 bases between. The germline V gene has CDR1 MDHEN and CDR2 SYDVKM. Full variable domain (missing parts from reference TRBV28 and TRBJ2-3): DVKVTQSSRYLVKRTGEKVFLECVQDMDHENMFWYRQDPGLGLRLIYFSYDVKMKEKGDIPEGYSVSREKKERFSLILESASTNQTSMYLCASSPVDWRDTQYFGPGTRLTVL.

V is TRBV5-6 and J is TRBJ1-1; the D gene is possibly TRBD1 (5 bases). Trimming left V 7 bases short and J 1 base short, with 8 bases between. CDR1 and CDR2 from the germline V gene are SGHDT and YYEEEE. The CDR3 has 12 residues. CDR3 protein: CASWGTNTEAFF. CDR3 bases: TGTGCCAGCTGGGGGACGAACACTGAAGCTTTCTTT.

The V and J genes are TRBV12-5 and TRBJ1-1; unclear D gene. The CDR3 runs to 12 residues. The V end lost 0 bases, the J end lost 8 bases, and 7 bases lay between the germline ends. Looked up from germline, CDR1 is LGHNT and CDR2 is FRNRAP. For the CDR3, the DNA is TGTGCTAGTGGTTTGGTTACGGGGGAAGCTTTCTTT. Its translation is CASGLVTGEAFF.

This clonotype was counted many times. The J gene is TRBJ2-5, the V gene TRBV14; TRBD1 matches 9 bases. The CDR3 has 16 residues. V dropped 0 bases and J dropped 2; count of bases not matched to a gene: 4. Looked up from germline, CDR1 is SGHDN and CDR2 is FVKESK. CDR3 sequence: CASSQDLGTGQETQYF. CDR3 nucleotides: TGTGCCAGCAGCCAAGATTTGGGGACAGGGCAAGAGACCCAGTACTTC.

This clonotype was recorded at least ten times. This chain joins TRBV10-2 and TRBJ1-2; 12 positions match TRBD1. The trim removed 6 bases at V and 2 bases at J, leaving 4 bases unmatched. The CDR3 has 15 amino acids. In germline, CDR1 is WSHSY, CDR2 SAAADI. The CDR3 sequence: CASSRDRGQNYGYTF. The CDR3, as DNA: TGCGCCAGCAGCCGGGACAGGGGGCAGAACTATGGCTACACCTTC.

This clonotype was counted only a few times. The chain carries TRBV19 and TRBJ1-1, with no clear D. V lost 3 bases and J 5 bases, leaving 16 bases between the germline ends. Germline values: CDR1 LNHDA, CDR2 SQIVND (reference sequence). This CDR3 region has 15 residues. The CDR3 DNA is TGTGCCAGTAGTATTCCAAGGCCCCAGGTGACTGAAGCTTTCTTT. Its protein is CASSIPRPQVTEAFF.

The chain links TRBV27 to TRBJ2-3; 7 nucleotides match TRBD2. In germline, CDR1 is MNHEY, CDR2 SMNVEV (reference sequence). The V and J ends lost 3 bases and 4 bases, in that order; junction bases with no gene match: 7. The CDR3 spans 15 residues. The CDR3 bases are TGTGCCAGCAGTTTTACGGGGGGAATGTCAGATACGCAGTATTTT. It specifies CASSFTGGMSDTQYF.

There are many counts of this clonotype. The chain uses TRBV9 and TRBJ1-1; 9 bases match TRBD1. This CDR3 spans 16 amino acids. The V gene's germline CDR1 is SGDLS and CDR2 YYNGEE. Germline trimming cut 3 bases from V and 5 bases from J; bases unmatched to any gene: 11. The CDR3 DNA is TGTGCCAGCAGCGCCTTCGGGACAGGGAGGGGGACTGAAGCTTTCTTT. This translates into CASSAFGTGRGTEAFF. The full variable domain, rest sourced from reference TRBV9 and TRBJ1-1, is DSGVTQTPKHLITATGQRVTLRCSPRSGDLSVYWYQQSLDQGLQFLIQYYNGEERAKGNILERFSAQQFPDLHSELNLSSLELGDSALYFCASSAFGTGRGTEAFFGQGTRLTVV.

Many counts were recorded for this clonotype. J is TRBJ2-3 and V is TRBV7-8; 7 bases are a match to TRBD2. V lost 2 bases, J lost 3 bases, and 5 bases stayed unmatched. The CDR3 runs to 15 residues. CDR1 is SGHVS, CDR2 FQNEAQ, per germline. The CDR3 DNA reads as TGTGCCAGCAGCTTAATGCGCGGGAGTACAGATACGCAGTATTTT. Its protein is CASSLMRGSTDTQYF.

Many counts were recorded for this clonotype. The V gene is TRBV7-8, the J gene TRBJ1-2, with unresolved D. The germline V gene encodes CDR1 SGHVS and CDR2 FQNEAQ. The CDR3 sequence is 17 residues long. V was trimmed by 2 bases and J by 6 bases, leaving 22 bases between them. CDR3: CASSLRAHPLGSNGYTF. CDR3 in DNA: TGTGCCAGCAGCTTAAGAGCGCATCCTCTAGGTTCGAATGGCTACACCTTC.

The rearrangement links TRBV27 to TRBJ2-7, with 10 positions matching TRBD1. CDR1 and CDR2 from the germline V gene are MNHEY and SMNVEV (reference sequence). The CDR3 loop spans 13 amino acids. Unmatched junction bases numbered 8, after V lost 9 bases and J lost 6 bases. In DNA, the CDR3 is TGTGCCAGTTCCGGGGGACAGGGGACCGAGCAGTACTTC. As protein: CASSGGQGTEQYF.

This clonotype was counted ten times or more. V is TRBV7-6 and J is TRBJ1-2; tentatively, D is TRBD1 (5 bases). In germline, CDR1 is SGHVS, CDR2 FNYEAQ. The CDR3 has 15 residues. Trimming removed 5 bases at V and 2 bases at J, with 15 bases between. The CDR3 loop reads CASSLSTGVNYGYTF. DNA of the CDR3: TGTGCCAGCAGCCTCAGCACAGGTGTAAACTATGGCTACACCTTC.

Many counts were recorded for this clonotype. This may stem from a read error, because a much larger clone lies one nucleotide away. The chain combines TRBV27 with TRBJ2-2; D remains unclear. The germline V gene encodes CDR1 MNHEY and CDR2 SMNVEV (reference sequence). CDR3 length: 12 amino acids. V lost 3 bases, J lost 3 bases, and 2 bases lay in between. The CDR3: CASSFHTGELFF. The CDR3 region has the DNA TGTGCCAGCAGTTTTCACACCGGGGAGCTGTTTTTT.

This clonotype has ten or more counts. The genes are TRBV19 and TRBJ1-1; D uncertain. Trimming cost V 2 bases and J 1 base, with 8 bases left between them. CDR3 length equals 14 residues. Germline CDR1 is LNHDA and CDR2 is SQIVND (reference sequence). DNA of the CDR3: TGTGCCAGTAGTATAAAGGAGCCGAACACTGAAGCTTTCTTT. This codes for CASSIKEPNTEAFF.

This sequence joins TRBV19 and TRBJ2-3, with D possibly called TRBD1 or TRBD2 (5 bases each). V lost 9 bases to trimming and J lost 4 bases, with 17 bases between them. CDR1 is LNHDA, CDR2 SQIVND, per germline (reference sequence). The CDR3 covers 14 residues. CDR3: CASLRDGFPDTQYF. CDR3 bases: TGTGCCAGCCTCCGGGACGGATTCCCAGATACGCAGTATTTT.

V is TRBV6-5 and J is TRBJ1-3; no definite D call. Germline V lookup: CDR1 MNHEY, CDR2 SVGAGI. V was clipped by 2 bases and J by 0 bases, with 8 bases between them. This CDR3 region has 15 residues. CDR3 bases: TGTGCCAGCAGTTACACTGGCTTCTCTGGAAACACCATATATTTT. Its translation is CASSYTGFSGNTIYF.

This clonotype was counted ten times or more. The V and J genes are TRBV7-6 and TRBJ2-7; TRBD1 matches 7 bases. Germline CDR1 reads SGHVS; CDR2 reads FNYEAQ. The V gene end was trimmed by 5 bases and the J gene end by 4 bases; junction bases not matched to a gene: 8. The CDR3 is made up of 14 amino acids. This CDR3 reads CASSATGKPYEQYF. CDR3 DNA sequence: TGTGCCAGCAGCGCGACAGGGAAGCCTTACGAGCAGTACTTC.

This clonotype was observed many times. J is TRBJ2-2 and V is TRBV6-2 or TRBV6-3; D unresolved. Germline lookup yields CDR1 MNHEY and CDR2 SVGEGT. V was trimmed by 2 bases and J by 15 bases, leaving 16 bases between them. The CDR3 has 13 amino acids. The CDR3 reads CASSYPGFGFLFF. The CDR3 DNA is TGTGCCAGCAGTTACCCGGGTTTCGGTTTTTTGTTTTTT.

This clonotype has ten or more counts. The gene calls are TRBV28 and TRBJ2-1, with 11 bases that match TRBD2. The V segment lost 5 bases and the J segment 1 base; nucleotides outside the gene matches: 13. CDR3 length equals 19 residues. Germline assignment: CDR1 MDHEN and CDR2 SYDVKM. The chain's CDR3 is CASSLPLTSGMESYNEQFF. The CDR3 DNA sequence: TGTGCCAGCAGTCTTCCTTTGACTAGCGGGATGGAATCCTACAATGAGCAGTTCTTC.

In nucleotides, the CDR3 is TGCAGCGTTTTCCACAGGGGCGCCTACGAGCAGTACTTC. Protein: CSVFHRGAYEQYF. The chain links TRBV29-1 to TRBJ2-7; 7 bases map to TRBD1. The CDR3 extends over 13 amino acids. CDR1 and CDR2 from the germline V gene are SQVTM and ANQGSEA. The V segment lost 5 bases and the J segment 2 bases; nucleotides outside the gene matches: 6.

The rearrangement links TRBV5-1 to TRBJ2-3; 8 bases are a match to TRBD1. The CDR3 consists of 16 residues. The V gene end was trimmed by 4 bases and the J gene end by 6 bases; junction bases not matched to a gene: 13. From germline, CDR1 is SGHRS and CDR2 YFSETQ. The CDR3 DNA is TGCGCCAGCAGCGACCTCGACAGGGGCCCCACGGATACGCAGTATTTT. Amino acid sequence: CASSDLDRGPTDTQYF. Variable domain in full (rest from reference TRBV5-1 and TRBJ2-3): KAGVTQTPRYLIKTRGQQVTLSCSPISGHRSVSWYQQTPGQGLQFLFEYFSETQRNKGNFPGRFSGRQFSNSRSEMNVSTLELGDSALYLCASSDLDRGPTDTQYFGPGTRLTVL.

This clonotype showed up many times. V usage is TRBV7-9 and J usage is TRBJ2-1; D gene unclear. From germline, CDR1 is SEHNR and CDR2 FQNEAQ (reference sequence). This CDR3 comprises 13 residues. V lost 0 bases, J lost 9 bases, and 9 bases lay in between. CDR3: CASSLASFGEQFF. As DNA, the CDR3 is TGTGCCAGCAGCTTAGCGTCCTTCGGTGAGCAGTTCTTC.